These 12 T cell receptor beta chains were all obtained from the same sample, sequenced in a study of T cell repertoires in cytomegalovirus infection. What these receptors recognize is not known. TCRdb passed the reads through MiXCR, listing each CDR3 protein once. Of some 800,000 distinct CDR3 sequences listed, approximately 32% are singletons. Sample: cultured CD8+ T cells from PBMCs, taken from culture after CMV antigen stimulation. The receptors originated from a human donor in good health (CMV status not recorded). Some clones in this sample may be carry-over from other donors' samples.

This clonotype appeared a single time. The V and J genes are TRBV6-1 and TRBJ2-7; D possibly uses TRBD1 or TRBD2 (6 bases each). CDR3 length: 15 amino acids. V dropped 5 bases and J dropped 0 bases, with 14 bases sitting between them. Germline V gene lookup returns CDR1 MNHNS and CDR2 SASEGT. As DNA, the CDR3 is TGTGCCAGCAGTCTCGGGGGCAGGGTCTCCTACGAGCAGTACTTC. Encoded protein: CASSLGGRVSYEQYF.

This clonotype was detected only a few times. The CDR3 region is CASSSRASSGNTIYF. The CDR3 bases are TGTGCCAGCAGTTCCAGGGCGAGCTCTGGAAACACCATATATTTT. The chain joins TRBV6-1 to TRBJ1-3, with a weak D call TRBD1 (5 bases). V was shortened by 5 bases and J by 0 bases, with 11 bases between the two germline ends. Germline V lookup: CDR1 MNHNS, CDR2 SASEGT. The CDR3 consists of 15 residues.

This clonotype was found a few times. The genes are TRBV7-6 and TRBJ2-2; no firm D call. Trimming pared 1 base from V and 2 bases from J, leaving 14 bases between. The CDR3 runs 17 residues. Germline CDR1 is SGHVS and CDR2 is FNYEAQ. The CDR3 nucleotides read TGTGCCAGCAGCTTAGGCCACCCAACCCTTAACACCGGGGAGCTGTTTTTT. The encoded protein is CASSLGHPTLNTGELFF.

This clonotype was seen a few times. The rearrangement joins TRBV6-6 to TRBJ2-3; 8 bases agree with TRBD2. The V segment lost 7 bases and the J segment 0 bases; nucleotides outside the gene matches: 9. The CDR3 extends over 16 amino acids. Germline assignment: CDR1 MNHNY and CDR2 SVGAGI (reference sequence). CDR3 in amino acids: CASNLLADASTDTQYF. The CDR3, as DNA: TGTGCCAGCAATCTACTAGCGGACGCTAGCACAGATACGCAGTATTTT.

The chain combines TRBV6-1 with TRBJ2-1; the D gene is possibly TRBD2 (6 bases). This CDR3 region has 16 residues. Trimming cost V 7 bases and J 4 bases, with 20 bases left between them. In germline, CDR1 is MNHNS, CDR2 SASEGT. In DNA, the CDR3 is TGTGCCAGCACCTTGATGGGGGGAGAGTCATACAATGAGCAGTTCTTC. Its translation: CASTLMGGESYNEQFF.

V usage is TRBV2 and J usage is TRBJ1-2; D is uncertain. V lost 7 bases and J lost 7, with 13 bases in between. The CDR3 has 12 amino acids. Germline V gene sequence: CDR1 SNHLY, CDR2 FYNNEI. CDR3 bases: TGTGCCAGCATCTTAGGGTATGGTGGCTACACCTTC. This codes for CASILGYGGYTF.

CDR3 nucleotides: TGTGCCAGCGTAAGGGGGAAGAATGAAAAACTGTTTTTT. Translation gives CASVRGKNEKLFF. The chain recombines TRBV6-6 with TRBJ1-4, with a tentative D call TRBD1 (6 bases). The CDR3 is 13 amino acids. CDR1 is MNHNY and CDR2 is SVGAGI in the germline V gene (reference sequence). Trimming cost V 8 bases and J 5 bases, with 12 bases left between them.

This clonotype came up many times. The chain's CDR3 is CASSEGGSTDTQYF. The CDR3 DNA reads TGCGCCAGCAGCGAGGGAGGGAGCACAGATACGCAGTATTTT. The chain is built from TRBV4-3 and TRBJ2-3; 7 bases match TRBD2. The V segment lost 5 bases and the J segment 0 bases; nucleotides outside the gene matches: 2. Germline V gives CDR1 LGHNA, CDR2 YSLEER. The CDR3 has 14 residues.

In this sample, this clonotype turned up a few times. The chain links TRBV7-6 to TRBJ2-5; TRBD2 is a possible D gene (5 bases). The germline V and J ends were trimmed by 1 base and 3 bases, with 9 bases remaining between them. This CDR3 is 14 amino acids long. Germline CDR1 is SGHVS and CDR2 is FNYEAQ. The chain's CDR3 is CASSLVRGKETQYF. CDR3 coding DNA: TGTGCCAGCAGCTTAGTGAGAGGGAAAGAGACCCAGTACTTC.

This clonotype was counted between two and nine times. This rearrangement joins TRBV24-1 to TRBJ2-2, with no clear D. V shed 4 bases and J shed 5 bases, with 10 bases lying between them. The CDR3 is 14 amino acids. Germline V gene lookup returns CDR1 KGHDR and CDR2 SFDVKD. The CDR3 coding sequence is TGTGCCACCAGTGACCCTAACTTTACCGGGGAGCTGTTTTTT. It translates to CATSDPNFTGELFF.

The table lists this clonotype with a few counts. The rearrangement uses TRBV7-9 and TRBJ1-4; D uncertain. The CDR3 covers 16 residues. V lost 5 bases, J lost 3 bases, and 16 bases lay in between. Per the germline V gene, CDR1 is SEHNR and CDR2 is FQNEAQ (reference sequence). CDR3 region: CASSPTAGFANEKLFF. The CDR3 DNA reads TGTGCCAGCAGCCCCACTGCGGGCTTCGCTAATGAAAAACTGTTTTTT.

The rearrangement joins TRBV7-9 to TRBJ1-4, with 7 bases aligning to TRBD1. Germline values: CDR1 SEHNR, CDR2 FQNEAQ (reference sequence). The V segment lost 8 bases and the J segment 5 bases; nucleotides outside the gene matches: 8. The CDR3 has 14 residues. The CDR3 loop reads CASREDRRNEKLFF. In DNA form, the CDR3 reads TGTGCCAGCCGGGAGGACAGGCGGAATGAAAAACTGTTTTTT.